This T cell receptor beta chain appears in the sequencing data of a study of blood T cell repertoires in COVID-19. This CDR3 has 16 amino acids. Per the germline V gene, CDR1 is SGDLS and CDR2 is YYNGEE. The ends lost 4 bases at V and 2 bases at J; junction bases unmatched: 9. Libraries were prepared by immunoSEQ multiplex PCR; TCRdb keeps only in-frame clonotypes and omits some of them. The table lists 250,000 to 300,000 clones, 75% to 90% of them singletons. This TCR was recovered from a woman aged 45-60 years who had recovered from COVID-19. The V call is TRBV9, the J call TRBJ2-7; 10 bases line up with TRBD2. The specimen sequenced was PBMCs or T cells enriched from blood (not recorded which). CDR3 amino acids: CASSRPGLAAPYEQYF. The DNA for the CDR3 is TGTGCCAGCAGCCGCCCTGGACTAGCGGCTCCCTACGAGCAGTACTTC.